This T cell receptor beta chain is from a study of T cell repertoires in cytomegalovirus infection. Study as a whole: Public TCR beta signatures were indicative of both CMV infection and a matching HLA type. General study points: Dominant in the ex vivo response were TCR beta clonotypes restricted by HLA-C and specific for CMV. Based on cumulative public TCR beta family frequency, carriers of CMV plus the relevant HLA were identified.

A word on this clonotype: The antigen is unknown. A much larger clone differs by one base, so this may be a read error.

CDR1 and CDR2 from the germline V gene are SGHVS and FNYEAQ. The CDR3 consists of 12 residues. TCRdb processed the reads anew with MiXCR; each CDR3 protein has one entry. The table has about 920,000 distinct CDR3 sequences, about a third seen once. This chain joins TRBV7-6 and TRBJ2-7; D is perhaps TRBD2 (5 bases). The source material was cultured CD8+ T cells from PBMCs, sampled from culture after CMV antigen stimulation. The clonotype originates from a human donor in good health (CMV status not recorded). Some clones in this sample may be carry-over from other donors' samples. The CDR3 reads CASGFEGYEQYF. Here the CDR3 DNA reads TGTGCCAGCGGCTTCGAGGGCTACGAGCAGTACTTC.